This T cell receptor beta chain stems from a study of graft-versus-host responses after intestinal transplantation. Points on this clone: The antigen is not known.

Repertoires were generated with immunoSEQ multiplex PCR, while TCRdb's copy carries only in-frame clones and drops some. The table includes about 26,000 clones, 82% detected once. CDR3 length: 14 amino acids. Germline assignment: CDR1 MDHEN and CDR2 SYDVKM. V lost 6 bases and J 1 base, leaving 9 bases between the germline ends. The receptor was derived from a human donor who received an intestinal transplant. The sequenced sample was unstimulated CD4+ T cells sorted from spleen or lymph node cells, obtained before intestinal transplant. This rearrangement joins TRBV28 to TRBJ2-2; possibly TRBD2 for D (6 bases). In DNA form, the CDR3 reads TGTGCCAGCAGCGGAGCGGGGAACACCGGGGAGCTGTTTTTT. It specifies CASSGAGNTGELFF.